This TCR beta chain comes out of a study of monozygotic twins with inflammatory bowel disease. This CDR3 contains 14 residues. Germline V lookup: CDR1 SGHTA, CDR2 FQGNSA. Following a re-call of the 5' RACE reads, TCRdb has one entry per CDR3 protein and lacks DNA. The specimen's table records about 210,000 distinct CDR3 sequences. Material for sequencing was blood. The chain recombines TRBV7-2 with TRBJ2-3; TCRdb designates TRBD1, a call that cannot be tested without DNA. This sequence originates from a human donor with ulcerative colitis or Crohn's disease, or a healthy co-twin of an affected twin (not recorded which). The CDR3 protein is CASSTRTGLDTQYF.